This TCR beta chain was found in a study of T cell responses to AZD1222 COVID-19 vaccine. Study-wide results and limits: An increase in Spike-specific TCR breadth and depth was observed after two AZD1222 doses. Seropositivity was recorded at baseline in only a handful of AZD1222 recipients. The donors showed a predominance of white British ancestry and of females, with possible underestimation of clonal diversity.

The analysis combined second doses at about 4 or about 12 weeks. With regard to this clone: What it binds is unknown.

V was cut by 3 bases and J by 9 bases, with 9 bases left in between. CDR1 MDHEN and CDR2 SYDVKM come from the germline V gene. The CDR3 loop spans 11 amino acids. Only in-frame clones appear in the TCRdb table, and some are missing; sequencing was by immunoSEQ multiplex PCR. The sample holds about 48,000 clones, approximately 86% seen once. This chain uses TRBV28 with TRBJ2-7; the D is unclear. The material was peripheral blood, obtained 28 days after the second AZD1222 dose. This receptor was identified in an adult who received the AZD1222 COVID-19 vaccine. CDR3 nucleotide sequence: TGTGCCAGCAGTTTTTCCGGACGGCAGTACTTC. This gives the protein CASSFSGRQYF.